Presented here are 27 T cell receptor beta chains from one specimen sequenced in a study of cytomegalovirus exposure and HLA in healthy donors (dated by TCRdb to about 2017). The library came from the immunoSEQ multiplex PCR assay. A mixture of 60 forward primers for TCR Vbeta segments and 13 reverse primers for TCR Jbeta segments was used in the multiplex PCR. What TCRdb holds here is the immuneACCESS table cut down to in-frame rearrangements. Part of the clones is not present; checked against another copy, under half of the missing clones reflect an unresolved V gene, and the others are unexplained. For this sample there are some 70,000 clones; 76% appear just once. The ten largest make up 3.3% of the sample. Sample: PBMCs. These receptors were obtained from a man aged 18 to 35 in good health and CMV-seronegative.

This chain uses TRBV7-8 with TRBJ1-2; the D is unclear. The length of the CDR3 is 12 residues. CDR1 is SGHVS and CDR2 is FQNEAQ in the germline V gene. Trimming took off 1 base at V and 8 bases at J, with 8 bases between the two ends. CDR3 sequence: CASSLGSSGYTF. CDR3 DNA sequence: TGTGCCAGCAGCTTAGGGAGTTCCGGCTACACCTTC.

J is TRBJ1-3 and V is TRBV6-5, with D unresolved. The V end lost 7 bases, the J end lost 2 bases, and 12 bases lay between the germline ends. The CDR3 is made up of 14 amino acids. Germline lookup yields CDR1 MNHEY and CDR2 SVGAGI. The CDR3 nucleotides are TGTGCCAGCAAGGAGAGGGTAACTGGAAACACCATATATTTT. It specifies CASKERVTGNTIYF.

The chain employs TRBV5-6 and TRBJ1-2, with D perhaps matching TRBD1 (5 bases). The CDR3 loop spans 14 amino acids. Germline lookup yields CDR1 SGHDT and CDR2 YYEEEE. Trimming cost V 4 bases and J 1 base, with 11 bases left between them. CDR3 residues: CASSTDSLNYGYTF. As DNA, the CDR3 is TGTGCCAGCAGCACCGACAGCCTTAACTATGGCTACACCTTC.

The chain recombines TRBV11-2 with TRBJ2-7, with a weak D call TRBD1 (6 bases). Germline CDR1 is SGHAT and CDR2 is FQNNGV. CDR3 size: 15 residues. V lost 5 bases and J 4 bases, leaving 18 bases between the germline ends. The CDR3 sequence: CASSPNQGLRYEQYF. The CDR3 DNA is TGTGCCAGCAGCCCGAACCAGGGGCTGAGGTACGAGCAGTACTTC.

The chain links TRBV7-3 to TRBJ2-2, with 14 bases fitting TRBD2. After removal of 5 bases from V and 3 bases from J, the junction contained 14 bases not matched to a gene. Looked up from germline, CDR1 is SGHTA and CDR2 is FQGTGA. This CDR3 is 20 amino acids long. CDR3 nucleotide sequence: TGTGCCAGCAGCCTCAAGGCTGGACTAGCGGGGGGCACCCACACCGGGGAGCTGTTTTTT. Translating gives CASSLKAGLAGGTHTGELFF.

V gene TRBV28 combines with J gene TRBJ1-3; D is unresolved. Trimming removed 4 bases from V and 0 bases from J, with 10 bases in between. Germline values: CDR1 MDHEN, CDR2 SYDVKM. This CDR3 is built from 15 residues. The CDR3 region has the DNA TGTGCCAGCAGTTCTCCGGGTCTCTCTGGAAACACCATATATTTT. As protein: CASSSPGLSGNTIYF.

The CDR3 region is CASSFGGEGNSGANVLTF. DNA of the CDR3: TGTGCCAGCAGCTTTGGCGGAGAGGGAAACTCTGGGGCCAACGTCCTGACTTTC. The genes are TRBV5-4 and TRBJ2-6; tentatively, D is TRBD2 (5 bases). This CDR3 spans 18 amino acids. Germline CDR1 is SGHNT and CDR2 is YYREEE (reference sequence). Between the trimmed V and J ends, which lost 2 bases and 0 bases, there was a span of 15 bases.

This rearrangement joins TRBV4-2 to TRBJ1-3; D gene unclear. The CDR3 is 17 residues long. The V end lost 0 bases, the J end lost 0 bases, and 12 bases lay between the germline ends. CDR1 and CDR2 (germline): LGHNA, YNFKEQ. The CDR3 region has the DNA TGTGCCAGCAGCCAAGAGTTCCCTTGGCTCTCTGGAAACACCATATATTTT. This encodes CASSQEFPWLSGNTIYF.

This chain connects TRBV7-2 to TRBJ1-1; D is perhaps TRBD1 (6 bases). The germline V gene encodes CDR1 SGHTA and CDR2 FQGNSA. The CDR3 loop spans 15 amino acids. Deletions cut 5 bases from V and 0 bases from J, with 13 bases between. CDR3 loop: CASSPDRFMNTEAFF. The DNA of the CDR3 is TGTGCCAGCAGCCCAGACAGGTTTATGAACACTGAAGCTTTCTTT.

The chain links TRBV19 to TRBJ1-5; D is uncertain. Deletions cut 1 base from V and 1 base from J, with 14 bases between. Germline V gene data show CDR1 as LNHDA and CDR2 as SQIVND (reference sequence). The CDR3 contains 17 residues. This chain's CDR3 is CASSIGRRVRSNQPQHF. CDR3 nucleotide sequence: TGTGCCAGTAGTATAGGCCGGCGGGTGAGGAGCAATCAGCCCCAGCATTTT.

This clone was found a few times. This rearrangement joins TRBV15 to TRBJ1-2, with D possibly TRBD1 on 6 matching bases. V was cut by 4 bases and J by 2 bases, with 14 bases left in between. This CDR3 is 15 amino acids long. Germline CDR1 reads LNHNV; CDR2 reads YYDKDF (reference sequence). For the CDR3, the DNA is TGTGCCACCAGCAAAGGGGGGGCCCAAAACTATGGCTACACCTTC. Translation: CATSKGGAQNYGYTF.

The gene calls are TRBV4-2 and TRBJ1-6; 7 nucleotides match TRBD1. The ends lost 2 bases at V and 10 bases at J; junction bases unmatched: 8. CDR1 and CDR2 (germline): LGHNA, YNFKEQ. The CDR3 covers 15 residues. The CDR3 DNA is TGTGCCAGCAGCCAATCCGACAGGGTAGGATCACCCCTCCACTTT. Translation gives CASSQSDRVGSPLHF.

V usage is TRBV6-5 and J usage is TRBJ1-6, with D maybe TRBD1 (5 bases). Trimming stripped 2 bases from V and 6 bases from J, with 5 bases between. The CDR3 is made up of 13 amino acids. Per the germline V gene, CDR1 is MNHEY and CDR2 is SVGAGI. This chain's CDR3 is CASSYRGNSPLHF. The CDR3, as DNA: TGTGCCAGCAGTTACAGGGGTAATTCACCCCTCCACTTT.

The CDR3 DNA sequence: TGTGCCAGCAGTACTCATACAGGGGTCGTAAAGGATGAGCAGTTCTTC. Amino acids: CASSTHTGVVKDEQFF. The chain recombines TRBV28 with TRBJ2-1; 7 nucleotides match TRBD1. The CDR3 contains 16 residues. The V and J ends lost 5 bases and 8 bases, in that order; junction bases with no gene match: 15. Germline lookup yields CDR1 MDHEN and CDR2 SYDVKM.

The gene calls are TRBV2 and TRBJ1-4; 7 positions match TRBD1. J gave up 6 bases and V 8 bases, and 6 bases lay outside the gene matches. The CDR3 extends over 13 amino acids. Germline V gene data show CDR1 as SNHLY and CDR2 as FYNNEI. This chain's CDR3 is CASARGRDEKLFF. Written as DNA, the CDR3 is TGTGCCAGCGCCAGGGGGAGAGATGAAAAACTGTTTTTT.

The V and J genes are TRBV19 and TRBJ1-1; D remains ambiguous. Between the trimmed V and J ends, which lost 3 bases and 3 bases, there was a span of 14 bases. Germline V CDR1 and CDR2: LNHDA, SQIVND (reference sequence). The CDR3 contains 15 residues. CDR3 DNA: TGTGCCAGTAGTATTGATTTGGAGGCGTACACTGAAGCTTTCTTT. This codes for CASSIDLEAYTEAFF. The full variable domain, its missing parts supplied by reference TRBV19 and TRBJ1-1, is DGGITQSPKYLFRKEGQNVTLSCEQNLNHDAMYWYRQDPGQGLRLIYYSQIVNDFQKGDIAEGYSVSREKKESFPLTVTSAQKNPTAFYLCASSIDLEAYTEAFFGQGTRLTVV.

CDR3 sequence reads: CASSLGSRVGTEAFF. For the CDR3, the DNA is TGTGCCAGCAGCTTAGGAAGCAGGGTAGGCACTGAAGCTTTCTTT. The chain recombines TRBV7-9 with TRBJ1-1; TRBD1 is a possible D gene (5 bases). In germline, CDR1 is SEHNR, CDR2 FQNEAQ (reference sequence). V shed 1 base and J shed 4 bases, with 13 bases lying between them. The CDR3 length is 15 residues.

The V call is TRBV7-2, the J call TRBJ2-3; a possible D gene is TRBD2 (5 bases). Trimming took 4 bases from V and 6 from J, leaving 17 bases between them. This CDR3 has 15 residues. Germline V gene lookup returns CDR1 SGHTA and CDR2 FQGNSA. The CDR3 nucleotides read TGTGCCAGCAGCTCCTGGACTCCCCCGGGGGATACGCAGTATTTT. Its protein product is CASSSWTPPGDTQYF.

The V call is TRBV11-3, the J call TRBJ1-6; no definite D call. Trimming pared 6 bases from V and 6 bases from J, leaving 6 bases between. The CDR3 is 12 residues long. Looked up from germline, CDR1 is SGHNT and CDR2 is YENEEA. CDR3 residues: CASSTGNSPLHF. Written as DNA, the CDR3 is TGTGCCAGCAGTACGGGTAATTCACCCCTCCACTTT.

This CDR3 reads CASSTRSGRAEAFF. The CDR3 nucleotides are TGTGCCAGTAGTACGAGGTCTGGGAGGGCTGAAGCTTTCTTT. V is TRBV19 and J is TRBJ1-1; the D is unclear. Germline loops: CDR1 LNHDA, CDR2 SQIVND (reference sequence). The CDR3 length is 14 residues. Trimming took off 4 bases at V and 6 bases at J, with 15 bases between the two ends.

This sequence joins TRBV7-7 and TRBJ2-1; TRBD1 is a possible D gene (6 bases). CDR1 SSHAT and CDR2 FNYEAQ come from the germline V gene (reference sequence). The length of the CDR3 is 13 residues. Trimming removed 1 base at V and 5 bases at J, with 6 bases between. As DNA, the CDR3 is TGTGCCAGCAGCTTAGGGACAGACAATGAGCAGTTCTTC. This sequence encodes CASSLGTDNEQFF.

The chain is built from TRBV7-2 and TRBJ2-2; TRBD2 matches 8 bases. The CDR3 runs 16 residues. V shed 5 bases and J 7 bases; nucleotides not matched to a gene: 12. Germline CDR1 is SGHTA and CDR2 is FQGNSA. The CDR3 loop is CASSERPGGTNGELFF. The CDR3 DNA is TGTGCCAGCAGCGAAAGACCGGGGGGGACGAACGGGGAGCTGTTTTTT.

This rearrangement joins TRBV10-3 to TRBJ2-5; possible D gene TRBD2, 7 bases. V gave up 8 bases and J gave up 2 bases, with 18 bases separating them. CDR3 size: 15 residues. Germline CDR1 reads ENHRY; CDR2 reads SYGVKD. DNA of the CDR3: TGTGCCATCGGGTCGGGGGGACACCCTCAAGAGACCCAGTACTTC. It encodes CAIGSGGHPQETQYF.

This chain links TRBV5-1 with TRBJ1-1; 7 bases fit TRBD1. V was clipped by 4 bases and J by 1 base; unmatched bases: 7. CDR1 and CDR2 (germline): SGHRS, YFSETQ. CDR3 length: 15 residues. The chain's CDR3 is CASSGRGSQNTEAFF. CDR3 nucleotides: TGCGCCAGCAGCGGCAGGGGGTCCCAGAACACTGAAGCTTTCTTT.

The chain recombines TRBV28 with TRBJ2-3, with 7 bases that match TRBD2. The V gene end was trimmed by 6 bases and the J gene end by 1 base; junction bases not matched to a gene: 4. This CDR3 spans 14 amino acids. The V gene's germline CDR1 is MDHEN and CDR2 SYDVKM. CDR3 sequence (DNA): TGTGCCAGCAGCTTTCTAGCGGGCACAGATACGCAGTATTTT. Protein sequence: CASSFLAGTDTQYF.

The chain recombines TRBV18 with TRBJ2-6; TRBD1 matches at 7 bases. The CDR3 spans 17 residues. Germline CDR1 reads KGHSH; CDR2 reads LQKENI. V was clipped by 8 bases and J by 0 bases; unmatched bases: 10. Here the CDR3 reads CASVRTGSDSGANVLTF. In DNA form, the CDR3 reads TGTGCCAGCGTGAGGACAGGTTCTGACTCTGGGGCCAACGTCCTGACTTTC.

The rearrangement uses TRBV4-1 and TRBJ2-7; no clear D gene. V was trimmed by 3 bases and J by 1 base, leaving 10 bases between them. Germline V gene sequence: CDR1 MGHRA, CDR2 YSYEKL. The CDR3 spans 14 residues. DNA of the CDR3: TGCGCCAGCAGCCATGCGGCGTCATCCTACGAGCAGTACTTC. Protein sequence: CASSHAASSYEQYF.